The 15 T cell receptor beta chains reported below all come from one sample, sequenced in a study of blood T cell repertoires in COVID-19. Method: immunoSEQ multiplex PCR; TCRdb's copy keeps in-frame clones and lacks some. The sample shows about 200,000 clones, 80% to 90% of them seen only once. The specimen sequenced was PBMCs or T cells enriched from blood (not recorded which). The origin of the receptors is a woman aged 40 to 50 with acute COVID-19.

The chain links TRBV19 to TRBJ2-2, with 10 bases aligning to TRBD1. Germline CDR1 is LNHDA and CDR2 is SQIVND (reference sequence). The CDR3 covers 16 residues. Trimming took 3 bases from V and 8 from J; bases not matched to a gene: 9. The CDR3 region is CASSIAPGTGVGELFF. CDR3 nucleotide sequence: TGTGCCAGTAGTATCGCGCCCGGGACAGGGGTTGGGGAGCTGTTTTTT.

In DNA form, the CDR3 reads TGTGCCATCAGTGAGTCAACTAGCGGGCGCTCCTACGAGCAGTACTTC. It yields the protein CAISESTSGRSYEQYF. This rearrangement joins TRBV10-3 to TRBJ2-7, with 9 bases that match TRBD2. CDR1 and CDR2 (germline): ENHRY, SYGVKD. With 0 bases clipped from V and 0 bases from J, the junction kept 3 bases outside the gene matches. The CDR3 has 16 amino acids.

This rearrangement joins TRBV5-5 to TRBJ2-2; 10 bases line up with TRBD1. After removal of 6 bases from V and 1 base from J, the junction contained 3 bases not matched to a gene. The CDR3 runs 15 residues. Looked up from germline, CDR1 is SGHKS and CDR2 is YYEKEE (reference sequence). The CDR3, as DNA: TGTGCCAGCAAAGGACAGGGGGGGAACACCGGGGAGCTGTTTTTT. Translation gives CASKGQGGNTGELFF. Full variable domain (missing parts from reference TRBV5-5 and TRBJ2-2): DAGVTQSPTHLIKTRGQQVTLRCSPISGHKSVSWYQQVLGQGPQFIFQYYEKEERGRGNFPDRFSARQFPNYSSELNVNALLLGDSALYLCASKGQGGNTGELFFGEGSRLTVL.

J is TRBJ1-3 and V is TRBV5-1; 7 positions agree with TRBD1. The CDR3 runs to 15 residues. The trim removed 4 bases at V and 4 bases at J, leaving 8 bases unmatched. The germline V gene has CDR1 SGHRS and CDR2 YFSETQ. The CDR3 sequence is CASSVGGTAGNTIYF. The CDR3 nucleotides read TGCGCCAGCAGCGTAGGGGGGACAGCCGGAAACACCATATATTTT.

This clone was seen only a few times. The V and J genes are TRBV4-1 and TRBJ1-2, with D tentatively TRBD1 (5 bases). The CDR3 is 15 amino acids. Looked up from germline, CDR1 is MGHRA and CDR2 is YSYEKL. V lost 3 bases, J lost 3 bases, and 14 bases lay in between. The CDR3 loop reads CASSQQVAGDYGYTF. DNA for the CDR3: TGCGCCAGCAGCCAGCAGGTTGCGGGGGACTATGGCTACACCTTC.

The chain links TRBV27 to TRBJ2-7; 14 bases are a match to TRBD2. Germline CDR1 and CDR2: MNHEY and SMNVEV (reference sequence). The CDR3 runs to 14 residues. With 6 bases clipped from V and 5 bases from J, the junction kept 3 bases outside the gene matches. CDR3 sequence (DNA): TGTGCCAGCAGCCGACTAGCGGGAGGGGACGAGCAGTACTTC. Translating it yields CASSRLAGGDEQYF.

CDR3 amino acids: CASSYRTSGTQETQYF. In DNA, the CDR3 is TGTGCCAGCAGCTACCGGACTAGCGGGACTCAAGAGACCCAGTACTTC. The chain employs TRBV11-3 and TRBJ2-5; TRBD2 matches at 12 bases. With V trimmed by 4 bases and J by 2 bases, 5 bases remained unmatched. CDR3 length equals 16 residues. Germline-derived CDR1 and CDR2 are SGHNT and YENEEA.

This clone has just one count. The chain combines TRBV28 with TRBJ2-7, with TRBD2 matching 9 bases. The germline V gene encodes CDR1 MDHEN and CDR2 SYDVKM. The CDR3 covers 15 residues. V was pared by 3 bases and J by 6 bases, with 9 bases of the junction left unmatched. The CDR3 sequence: CASSFTGSGSLEQYF. The CDR3 bases are TGTGCCAGCAGTTTCACCGGTAGCGGGAGCCTCGAGCAGTACTTC.

This clone turned up a few times. The J gene is TRBJ2-5, the V gene TRBV23-1; 7 bases fit TRBD2. TRBV23-1 is an open reading frame, and its role is uncertain. CDR3 length: 19 amino acids. After removal of 2 bases from V and 0 bases from J, the junction contained 15 bases not matched to a gene. The CDR3 is CASSQGKGKAGYNQETQYF. The CDR3 nucleotides are TGCGCCAGCAGTCAAGGGAAGGGCAAAGCGGGATACAACCAAGAGACCCAGTACTTC.

The V call is TRBV19, the J call TRBJ1-2; 7 bases fit TRBD1. The ends lost 4 bases at V and 5 bases at J; junction bases unmatched: 10. The germline gives CDR1 LNHDA, CDR2 SQIVND (reference sequence). The CDR3 runs to 15 residues. The CDR3 is CASSTPRQGVYGYTF. CDR3 DNA sequence: TGTGCCAGTAGTACTCCCCGACAGGGAGTATATGGCTACACCTTC.

The CDR3 DNA follows: TGTGCCAGCAGCCAATCAGGGTTGATCTTTGGGAACACCATATATTTT. It specifies CASSQSGLIFGNTIYF. The rearrangement links TRBV3-1 (or the pseudogene TRBV3-2) to TRBJ1-3; D might be TRBD1 (5 bases). This CDR3 spans 16 amino acids. Germline V gene sequence: CDR1 LGHDT, CDR2 YNNKEL (reference sequence). Trimming shortened V by 2 bases and J by 7 bases, and 18 bases separated the two germline ends.

Only one count was recorded for this clone. The chain joins TRBV7-2 to TRBJ2-5; D may be TRBD2 (5 bases). The CDR3 covers 13 residues. The ends were cut back, 2 bases at V and 5 bases at J, with 9 bases in the middle. Germline CDR1 SGHTA, CDR2 FQGNSA. The CDR3 nucleotides read TGTGCCAGCAGCTTAACGGGATTCGAGACCCAGTACTTC. Translation: CASSLTGFETQYF.

The chain carries TRBV18 and TRBJ1-3; 7 nucleotides align to TRBD1. Germline V CDR1 and CDR2: KGHSH, LQKENI. CDR3 length: 15 residues. Trimming removed 2 bases from V and 4 bases from J; junction bases left unmatched: 5. The CDR3 nucleotides read TGTGCCAGCTCACCAGCGACAGGGTGGGGAAACACCATATATTTT. It codes for CASSPATGWGNTIYF.

This rearrangement joins TRBV19 to TRBJ2-7; a weak D match, TRBD1 (6 bases). The CDR3 runs to 17 residues. Germline V gene data show CDR1 as LNHDA and CDR2 as SQIVND (reference sequence). Deletions cut 6 bases from V and 0 bases from J, with 21 bases between. The CDR3 sequence: CASRIIGGTDSSYEQYF. The DNA for the CDR3 is TGTGCCAGTAGAATAATAGGGGGAACGGATAGCTCCTACGAGCAGTACTTC.

This chain joins TRBV2 and TRBJ2-5; 9 bases align to TRBD2. The germline V gene has CDR1 SNHLY and CDR2 FYNNEI. The ends lost 5 bases at V and 5 bases at J; junction bases unmatched: 3. The CDR3 runs 13 residues. CDR3 in DNA: TGTGCCAGCAGTATAGCGGGAGTTGAGACCCAGTACTTC. This codes for CASSIAGVETQYF.